This T cell receptor (beta chain) was found in a study of regulatory T cells in long-lasting Graves disease. V was trimmed by 6 bases and J by 6 bases, leaving 18 bases between them. The CDR3 sequence is 14 residues long. Germline V gene lookup returns CDR1 MDHEN and CDR2 SYDVKM. Time point here: newly diagnosed GD, antithyroid drugs for less than 3 months. RNA isolated from PBMCs was used to make the TCR library. This clonotype came up many times. Its antigen is not known. Study outcomes and limitations: With persistent disease, TRBV28, TRBJ1-2 and TRBJ2-5 were the favored segments.

Relying on iRepertoire HTBI primers and Arm-PCR of CDR3 regions, the team built TCR beta libraries. MiXCR, run by TCRdb on the multiplex PCR reads, gives a single entry per CDR3 protein. The sample includes about 530,000 distinct CDR3 sequences, about 16% of them seen just once. The same data also went into a second study, on T cells in Graves' hyperthyroidism and ophthalmopathy.

The specimen comprised peripheral blood mononuclear cells (PBMCs), sampled at new diagnosis, from a patient treated with antithyroid drugs. The V gene is TRBV28, the J gene TRBJ2-7; a possible D gene is TRBD1 (6 bases). The source of this sequence is a woman aged 35 to 60 with Graves disease. CDR3 sequence reads: CASSQGTGSSEQYF. The CDR3 bases are TGTGCCAGCAGCCAGGGAACAGGGTCTTCCGAGCAGTACTTC. Complete variable domain (other parts from reference TRBV28 and TRBJ2-7): DVKVTQSSRYLVKRTGEKVFLECVQDMDHENMFWYRQDPGLGLRLIYFSYDVKMKEKGDIPEGYSVSREKKERFSLILESASTNQTSMYLCASSQGTGSSEQYFGPGTRLTVT.